The rows below give T cell receptor beta chains drawn from one sample of a study of cytomegalovirus exposure and HLA in healthy donors. Assay: immunoSEQ multiplex PCR; the TCRdb copy retains only in-frame clones and omits some. Its table records about 200,000 clones. Input material: PBMCs. The receptors derive from a man younger than 40 in good health and CMV-seronegative. Each CDR3 is given with its conserved first and last residue. The order of the fields is D gene, J gene, V gene, CDR3 protein, CDR3 DNA. D genes are given only for firm matches.

d_call: .; j_call: TRBJ2-7; v_call: TRBV5-6; cdr3_aa: CASSLVTSPSYEQYF; cdr3_nt: TGTGCCAGCAGCTTGGTTACATCTCCCTCCTACGAGCAGTACTTC
d_call: .; j_call: TRBJ1-1; v_call: TRBV7-9; cdr3_aa: CASSYPGQPEAFF; cdr3_nt: TGTGCCAGCAGCTATCCCGGACAGCCAGAAGCTTTCTTT
d_call: .; j_call: TRBJ2-7; v_call: TRBV7-2; cdr3_aa: CASSLAEQSEQYF; cdr3_nt: TGTGCCAGCAGCCTAGCAGAACAGAGCGAGCAGTACTTC
d_call: .; j_call: TRBJ1-2; v_call: TRBV13; cdr3_aa: CASSSPREGAYGYTF; cdr3_nt: TGTGCCAGCAGCTCCCCCCGAGAGGGAGCTTATGGCTACACCTTC
d_call: TRBD2; j_call: TRBJ2-1; v_call: TRBV18; cdr3_aa: CASSPPGGNEQFF; cdr3_nt: TGTGCCAGCTCACCACCGGGGGGGAATGAGCAGTTCTTC
d_call: TRBD1; j_call: TRBJ1-3; v_call: TRBV2; cdr3_aa: CAGDRALSGNTIYF; cdr3_nt: TGTGCCGGGGACAGGGCTCTCTCTGGAAACACCATATATTTT
d_call: TRBD1; j_call: TRBJ2-2; v_call: TRBV30; cdr3_aa: CATQGAGSNTGELFF; cdr3_nt: TGTGCAACGCAGGGGGCCGGGTCGAACACCGGGGAGCTGTTTTTT
d_call: .; j_call: TRBJ1-4; v_call: TRBV7-9; cdr3_aa: CASSSPADGNEKLFF; cdr3_nt: TGTGCCAGCAGCTCCCCGGCTGACGGGAATGAAAAACTGTTTTTT
d_call: TRBD1; j_call: TRBJ1-2; v_call: TRBV5-1; cdr3_aa: CASSLEAQGAGGYTF; cdr3_nt: TGCGCCAGCAGCTTGGAAGCACAGGGGGCGGGTGGCTACACCTTC
d_call: .; j_call: TRBJ2-7; v_call: TRBV7-9; cdr3_aa: CASSLSGLFYEQYF; cdr3_nt: TGTGCCAGCAGCCTCTCGGGTCTATTCTACGAGCAGTACTTC
d_call: .; j_call: TRBJ2-5; v_call: TRBV7-9; cdr3_aa: CASSLDPVVNGYF; cdr3_nt: TGTGCCAGCAGCTTAGATCCTGTTGTAAACGGGTACTTC
d_call: TRBD1; j_call: TRBJ1-1; v_call: TRBV11-3; cdr3_aa: CASSPDGTGGISEAFF; cdr3_nt: TGTGCCAGCAGCCCAGACGGGACAGGGGGCATAAGTGAAGCTTTCTTT
d_call: TRBD2; j_call: TRBJ2-1; v_call: TRBV5-4; cdr3_aa: CASSSWTSGRRSEQFF; cdr3_nt: TGTGCCAGCAGCTCCTGGACTAGCGGGAGGAGGAGTGAGCAGTTCTTC
d_call: TRBD1; j_call: TRBJ1-3; v_call: TRBV7-9; cdr3_aa: CASSSLTGAGNTIYF; cdr3_nt: TGTGCCAGCAGCTCACTTACAGGGGCCGGAAACACCATATATTTT
d_call: .; j_call: TRBJ1-1; v_call: TRBV6-5; cdr3_aa: CASSYQGEAFF; cdr3_nt: TGTGCCAGCAGTTATCAGGGTGAAGCTTTCTTT
d_call: .; j_call: TRBJ1-1; v_call: TRBV4-1; cdr3_aa: CASSRGVNTEAFF; cdr3_nt: TGCGCCAGCAGCCGAGGAGTGAACACTGAAGCTTTCTTT
d_call: .; j_call: TRBJ1-1; v_call: TRBV12-5; cdr3_aa: CASGLPPGNTEAFF; cdr3_nt: TGTGCTAGTGGTTTGCCCCCGGGGAACACTGAAGCTTTCTTT
d_call: .; j_call: TRBJ1-2; v_call: TRBV12-5; cdr3_aa: CASGFRVDGYTF; cdr3_nt: TGTGCTAGTGGCTTCAGGGTGGATGGCTACACCTTC
d_call: .; j_call: TRBJ1-2; v_call: TRBV30; cdr3_aa: CAWSLGDYGYTF; cdr3_nt: TGTGCCTGGAGTCTGGGCGACTATGGCTACACCTTC
d_call: TRBD1; j_call: TRBJ2-3; v_call: TRBV11-3; cdr3_aa: CASSSGTGTDTQYF; cdr3_nt: TGTGCCAGCAGTTCCGGGACAGGCACAGATACGCAGTATTTT
d_call: .; j_call: TRBJ1-6; v_call: TRBV25-1; cdr3_aa: CASSVTGTRNSPLHF; cdr3_nt: TGTGCCAGCAGTGTCACCGGGACAAGGAATTCACCCCTCCACTTT
d_call: TRBD1; j_call: TRBJ1-4; v_call: TRBV4-1; cdr3_aa: CASSQDGTGGGGNEKLFF; cdr3_nt: TGCGCCAGCAGCCAAGATGGTACAGGGGGAGGAGGTAATGAAAAACTGTTTTTT
d_call: .; j_call: TRBJ2-3; v_call: TRBV28; cdr3_aa: CASHPPAGTTDTQYF; cdr3_nt: TGTGCCAGTCACCCACCGGCGGGAACCACAGATACGCAGTATTTT
d_call: .; j_call: TRBJ2-1; v_call: TRBV7-8; cdr3_aa: CAIGWTRNEQFF; cdr3_nt: TGTGCCATCGGATGGACAAGGAATGAGCAGTTCTTC
d_call: TRBD2; j_call: TRBJ2-4; v_call: TRBV10-3; cdr3_aa: CAISEGLAGNIQYF; cdr3_nt: TGTGCCATCAGTGAGGGACTAGCGGGAAACATTCAGTACTTC
d_call: .; j_call: TRBJ1-6; v_call: TRBV28; cdr3_aa: CASSLQGNNSPLHF; cdr3_nt: TGTGCCAGCAGTTTACAGGGGAATAATTCACCCCTCCACTTT
d_call: .; j_call: TRBJ2-7; v_call: TRBV30; cdr3_aa: CAWSLTRYEQYF; cdr3_nt: TGTGCCTGGAGTCTTACACGCTACGAGCAGTACTTC
d_call: TRBD1; j_call: TRBJ2-7; v_call: TRBV7-2; cdr3_aa: CASRLPGQAHEQYF; cdr3_nt: TGTGCCAGCAGGTTGCCGGGACAGGCCCACGAGCAGTACTTC
d_call: .; j_call: TRBJ1-1; v_call: TRBV5-1; cdr3_aa: CASSPLPGGFNTEAFF; cdr3_nt: TGCGCCAGCAGCCCCCTTCCCGGAGGGTTCAACACTGAAGCTTTCTTT
d_call: TRBD1; j_call: TRBJ1-2; v_call: TRBV11-3; cdr3_aa: CASSNLRRGRGYGYTF; cdr3_nt: TGTGCCAGCAGCAACCTTCGGAGGGGGCGTGGCTATGGCTACACCTTC
d_call: TRBD1; j_call: TRBJ2-1; v_call: TRBV27; cdr3_aa: CASSLGQDHNEQFF; cdr3_nt: TGTGCCAGCAGTTTGGGACAGGATCACAATGAGCAGTTCTTC
d_call: .; j_call: TRBJ1-2; v_call: TRBV5-6; cdr3_aa: CASTSGLSLGGPTYGYTF; cdr3_nt: TGTGCCAGCACCTCAGGGCTCTCCTTAGGGGGTCCAACCTATGGCTACACCTTC
d_call: .; j_call: TRBJ1-2; v_call: TRBV7-9; cdr3_aa: CASSLQGNYGYTF; cdr3_nt: TGTGCCAGCAGCTTACAGGGAAACTATGGCTACACCTTC
d_call: .; j_call: TRBJ2-7; v_call: TRBV7-8; cdr3_aa: CASSSDKNSYEQYF; cdr3_nt: TGTGCCAGCAGCTCAGACAAAAACAGCTACGAGCAGTACTTC
d_call: TRBD1; j_call: TRBJ2-1; v_call: TRBV5-1; cdr3_aa: CASSLWDRNVPYNEQFF; cdr3_nt: TGCGCCAGCAGCTTATGGGACAGGAACGTACCCTACAATGAGCAGTTCTTC
d_call: TRBD1; j_call: TRBJ1-3; v_call: TRBV9; cdr3_aa: CASSVSLQGQGNTIYF; cdr3_nt: TGTGCCAGCAGCGTATCTCTACAGGGGCAAGGAAACACCATATATTTT
d_call: TRBD2; j_call: TRBJ2-3; v_call: TRBV5-6; cdr3_aa: CASSPSAGGPGTQYF; cdr3_nt: TGTGCCAGCAGCCCCTCGGCGGGAGGGCCTGGTACGCAGTATTTT
d_call: TRBD1; j_call: TRBJ1-2; v_call: TRBV27; cdr3_aa: CASRSTGDHGYTF; cdr3_nt: TGTGCCAGCAGGTCTACAGGGGACCATGGCTACACCTTC
d_call: TRBD2; j_call: TRBJ2-7; v_call: TRBV6-1; cdr3_aa: CASRTSGDYEQYF; cdr3_nt: TGTGCCAGCAGGACTAGCGGGGACTACGAGCAGTACTTC
d_call: TRBD2; j_call: TRBJ2-1; v_call: TRBV5-1; cdr3_aa: CASSPTSAGAHNEQFF; cdr3_nt: TGCGCCAGCAGCCCCACCTCAGCGGGGGCCCACAATGAGCAGTTCTTC
d_call: TRBD2; j_call: TRBJ2-1; v_call: TRBV7-3; cdr3_aa: CASSLTSGPSSYNEQFF; cdr3_nt: TGTGCCAGCAGCTTGACTAGCGGCCCAAGCTCCTACAATGAGCAGTTCTTC
d_call: TRBD2; j_call: TRBJ2-5; v_call: TRBV27; cdr3_aa: CASRTSSETQYF; cdr3_nt: TGTGCCAGCAGGACTAGCTCAGAGACCCAGTACTTC
d_call: .; j_call: TRBJ2-5; v_call: TRBV6-5; cdr3_aa: CASSLQGFVQETQYF; cdr3_nt: TGTGCCAGCAGTCTGCAGGGGTTTGTCCAAGAGACCCAGTACTTC